These 32 T cell receptor beta chains came from one sample sequenced in a study of identical twins. TCRdb itself ran the 5' RACE reads through MiXCR, one entry per CDR3 protein. Of hundreds of thousands of distinct CDR3 sequences in the sample, roughly 6.2% were seen once. Sequencing was performed on naive T cells sorted from blood. These receptors were collected from a man aged 18 to 30 in good health.

In this sample, this clonotype turned up a few times. This chain joins TRBV11-2 and TRBJ2-7; 7 positions agree with TRBD2. This CDR3 is 19 amino acids long. V gave up 0 bases and J gave up 2 bases; unmatched junction bases: 16. CDR1 is SGHAT, CDR2 FQNNGV, per germline. CDR3 protein: CASSLDVGIKGRDPYEQYV. CDR3 nucleotide sequence: TGTGCCAGCAGCTTAGATGTTGGTATCAAGGGGAGGGATCCCTACGAGCAGTACGTC.

The sample holds many counts of this clonotype. The J gene is TRBJ2-5, the V gene TRBV20-1; 7 positions agree with TRBD2. Per germline, CDR1 DFQATT and CDR2 SNEGSKA (reference sequence). J was trimmed by 2 bases and V by 2 bases; bases with no gene match: 5. The CDR3 totals 14 residues. The CDR3 region has the DNA TGCAGTGCTAGACCCTCTAGCGGACAAGAGACCCAGTACTTC. Amino acids: CSARPSSGQETQYF.

Many counts were recorded for this clonotype. It is likely a read error, because the conserved phenylalanine at the end of the CDR3 is missing. No DNA is shown, since the ends of the CDR3 on it are uncertain; the CDR3 is the one TCRdb lists. The chain has TRBV7-2 and TRBJ2-7; the table's D call, TRBD1, has no DNA check behind it. The CDR3 is 13 residues long, counting both termini. Germline CDR1 SGHTA, CDR2 FQGNSA. CDR3 in amino acids: CASSLNRWGVTFS.

This clonotype was observed at least ten times. This chain links TRBV12-3 or TRBV12-4 with TRBJ1-2, with D maybe TRBD1 (6 bases). V was pared by 2 bases and J by 8 bases, with 24 bases between. The CDR3 is 17 residues long. The CDR3 region is CASSLRHRDIEPGGYTF. The CDR3 bases are TGTGCCAGCAGTTTAAGGCACCGGGACATAGAGCCGGGGGGCTACACCTTC.

The chain couples TRBV20-1 to TRBJ2-7; 11 nucleotides agree with TRBD2. With 5 bases clipped from V and 5 bases from J, the junction kept 8 bases outside the gene matches. Looked up from germline, CDR1 is DFQATT and CDR2 is SNEGSKA (reference sequence). CDR3 length equals 14 residues. CDR3 amino acids: CSAADFSGRDEQYF. CDR3 nucleotide sequence: TGCAGTGCTGCCGATTTTAGCGGGAGGGACGAGCAGTACTTC.

There are a few counts of this clonotype. This sequence joins TRBV7-2 and TRBJ1-5; D may be TRBD1 (6 bases). V lost 5 bases, J lost 5 bases, and 16 bases lay in between. This CDR3 is built from 15 residues. CDR1 is SGHTA and CDR2 is FQGNSA in the germline V gene. The CDR3 spells CASSPGGRGYQPQHF. The CDR3 nucleotides read TGTGCCAGCAGCCCAGGAGGCAGGGGTTATCAGCCCCAGCATTTT.

The rearrangement uses TRBV7-2 and TRBJ2-4, with D perhaps matching TRBD2 (5 bases). The V gene's germline CDR1 is SGHTA and CDR2 FQGNSA. V was pared by 1 base and J by 0 bases, with 19 bases between. There are 19 residues in the CDR3. The CDR3 loop reads CASSLGRLRERSAKNIQYF. The CDR3 nucleotides read TGTGCCAGCAGCTTAGGGCGTTTACGGGAAAGATCAGCCAAAAACATTCAGTACTTC.

This clonotype occurred many times. The chain links TRBV20-1 to TRBJ2-1; no clear D. Trimming took off 4 bases at V and 8 bases at J, with 12 bases between the two ends. From germline, CDR1 is DFQATT and CDR2 SNEGSKA (reference sequence). The CDR3 loop spans 12 amino acids. As DNA, the CDR3 is TGCAGTGCTAAGATAAGGCAGGATGAGCAGTTCTTC. Its protein is CSAKIRQDEQFF.

In this sample, this clonotype turned up many times. The chain has TRBV7-2 and TRBJ2-7; TRBD1 agrees at 9 bases. The CDR3 sequence is 13 residues long. Germline assignment: CDR1 SGHTA and CDR2 FQGNSA. Trimming at V came to 3 bases and at J to 7 bases, leaving 4 bases not matched to a gene. The CDR3: CASSFSGTGEQYF. CDR3 DNA sequence: TGTGCCAGCAGCTTCTCCGGGACAGGGGAGCAGTACTTC.

This clonotype showed up many times. The chain is built from TRBV28 and TRBJ2-7; 11 nucleotides match TRBD1. Per germline, CDR1 MDHEN and CDR2 SYDVKM. The CDR3 is 16 amino acids. After removal of 3 bases from V and 4 bases from J, the junction contained 8 bases not matched to a gene. CDR3 amino acids: CASSFPRDRGAYEQYF. As DNA, the CDR3 is TGTGCCAGCAGTTTCCCACGGGACAGGGGGGCATACGAGCAGTACTTC.

Only a few counts were recorded for this clonotype. V usage is TRBV6-1 and J usage is TRBJ1-2; D uncertain. Trimming left V 5 bases short and J 7 bases short, with 14 bases between. The CDR3 extends over 13 amino acids. The germline CDR1 and CDR2 sequences are MNHNS and SASEGT. CDR3 region: CASSPRDSGGYTF. CDR3 DNA: TGTGCCAGCAGTCCCCGGGATAGCGGTGGCTACACCTTC.

This clonotype was counted a few times. The chain recombines TRBV12-3 or TRBV12-4 with TRBJ2-1; 7 bases are shared with TRBD2. Unmatched junction bases numbered 14, after V lost 5 bases and J lost 7 bases. The CDR3 covers 16 residues. Here the CDR3 DNA reads TGTGCCAGCAGTCCCATTGGGCGCGGGAGACTTAATGAGCAGTTCTTC. It encodes CASSPIGRGRLNEQFF.

There are a few counts of this clonotype. The chain is built from TRBV5-1 and TRBJ2-7; a weak D match, TRBD1 (5 bases). The CDR3 length is 14 residues. V shed 4 bases and J shed 3 bases, with 14 bases lying between them. Germline CDR1 is SGHRS and CDR2 is YFSETQ. The CDR3 spells CASSLGWQGYEQYF. DNA of the CDR3: TGCGCCAGCAGCCTGGGGTGGCAGGGCTACGAGCAGTACTTC.

This clonotype was recorded many times. The gene calls are TRBV6-2 or TRBV6-3 and TRBJ2-2; D call uncertain. This CDR3 contains 14 residues. Between the trimmed V and J ends, which lost 7 bases and 3 bases, there was a span of 12 bases. Germline V lookup: CDR1 MNHEY, CDR2 SVGEGT. The chain's CDR3 is CASKEPHHTGELFF. CDR3 DNA sequence: TGTGCCAGCAAAGAACCCCACCACACCGGGGAGCTGTTTTTT.

This clonotype showed up many times. This rearrangement joins TRBV10-3 to TRBJ1-1; 9 bases line up with TRBD1. The V gene's germline CDR1 is ENHRY and CDR2 SYGVKD. The CDR3 contains 14 residues. After removal of 7 bases from V and 3 bases from J, the junction contained 6 bases not matched to a gene. CDR3 protein: CAINPTGGDTEAFF. In nucleotides, the CDR3 is TGTGCCATCAATCCGACAGGGGGGGACACTGAAGCTTTCTTT.

This clonotype was counted a few times. This chain links TRBV20-1 with TRBJ2-2, with D perhaps matching TRBD1 (6 bases). Germline-derived CDR1 and CDR2 are DFQATT and SNEGSKA (reference sequence). V lost 0 bases and J lost 3, with 11 bases in between. CDR3 length: 15 residues. This chain's CDR3 is CSARDPRQDTGELFF. The CDR3 DNA is TGCAGTGCTAGAGATCCGCGACAGGACACCGGGGAGCTGTTTTTT.

This clonotype has ten or more counts. The J gene is TRBJ2-5, the V gene TRBV12-3 or TRBV12-4, with 9 bases matching TRBD1. J was trimmed by 3 bases and V by 5 bases; bases with no gene match: 10. This CDR3 contains 16 residues. CDR3 loop: CASSHPRQGVEETQYF. The CDR3 DNA is TGTGCCAGCAGTCACCCCCGACAGGGGGTGGAAGAGACCCAGTACTTC.

The chain joins TRBV20-1 to TRBJ1-2; the D is unclear. Germline CDR1 reads DFQATT; CDR2 reads SNEGSKA (reference sequence). The V end was cut by 1 base, the J end by 3 bases, with 9 bases between. CDR3 length: 13 residues. The CDR3 sequence is CSARVRLDYGYTF. CDR3 coding DNA: TGCAGTGCTAGAGTTCGGCTGGACTATGGCTACACCTTC.

This clonotype was detected only a few times. V is TRBV7-9 and J is TRBJ1-1; D unclear. The germline gives CDR1 SEHNR, CDR2 FQNEAQ (reference sequence). Trimming stripped 5 bases from V and 1 base from J, with 8 bases between. The CDR3 length is 13 residues. The CDR3 DNA reads TGTGCCAGCAGCCGGTTATCGAACACTGAAGCTTTCTTT. This sequence encodes CASSRLSNTEAFF.

There are many counts of this clonotype. V is TRBV28 and J is TRBJ2-1; maybe TRBD1 (5 bases). Trimming removed 2 bases at V and 8 bases at J, with 16 bases between. The CDR3 runs 15 residues. Germline V CDR1 and CDR2: MDHEN, SYDVKM. The DNA for the CDR3 is TGTGCCAGCAGTTTAGGGTGCCAGGGCGGCCATGAGCAGTTCTTC. This gives the protein CASSLGCQGGHEQFF.

This clonotype showed up just a few times. The genes are TRBV4-3 and TRBJ2-7, with 8 positions matching TRBD1. CDR1 is LGHNA and CDR2 is YSLEER in the germline V gene. J gave up 0 bases and V 1 base, and 5 bases lay outside the gene matches. This CDR3 contains 16 residues. CDR3 residues: CASSQVTGGSSYEQYF. DNA for the CDR3: TGCGCCAGCAGCCAAGTAACAGGGGGGAGCTCCTACGAGCAGTACTTC.

This clonotype was seen many times. The chain combines TRBV6-5 with TRBJ2-1; 7 bases align to TRBD1. Germline CDR1 is MNHEY and CDR2 is SVGAGI. The CDR3 contains 12 residues. After removal of 7 bases from V and 7 bases from J, the junction contained 4 bases not matched to a gene. This chain's CDR3 is CASNPGGNEQFF. The CDR3, as DNA: TGTGCCAGCAACCCAGGGGGTAATGAGCAGTTCTTC.

This clonotype showed up many times. The gene calls are TRBV5-1 and TRBJ2-2; TRBD2 aligns across 13 bases. The CDR3 extends over 16 amino acids. Germline CDR1 SGHRS, CDR2 YFSETQ. The junction had 2 bases not matched to a gene; V was cut back by 6 bases and J by 0 bases. The CDR3 DNA is TGCGCCAGCACCGGGACTAGCGGGACGAACACCGGGGAGCTGTTTTTT. Protein product: CASTGTSGTNTGELFF.

This clonotype appeared many times. The rearrangement links TRBV12-3 or TRBV12-4 to TRBJ2-3, with 8 bases identical to TRBD2. There are 16 residues in the CDR3. V dropped 7 bases and J dropped 0; count of bases not matched to a gene: 9. The CDR3, as DNA: TGTGCCAGCATTCCGGGGTCTAGCGGGAGCACAGATACGCAGTATTTT. Its protein product is CASIPGSSGSTDTQYF.

This clonotype was counted at least ten times. This chain links TRBV7-9 with TRBJ2-1, with 8 bases identical to TRBD2. This CDR3 is 15 amino acids long. J lost 8 bases, V lost 5 bases, and 11 bases had no gene match. The germline V gene encodes CDR1 SEHNR and CDR2 FQNEAQ (reference sequence). The CDR3 loop reads CASSPKRERRYEQFF. In nucleotides, the CDR3 is TGTGCCAGCAGCCCGAAGCGGGAGAGAAGGTATGAGCAGTTCTTC. Variable domain in full (rest from reference TRBV7-9 and TRBJ2-1): DTGVSQNPRHKITKRGQNVTFRCDPISEHNRLYWYRQTLGQGPEFLTYFQNEAQLEKSRLLSDRFSAERPKGSFSTLEIQRTEQGDSAMYLCASSPKRERRYEQFFGPGTRLTVL.

The chain uses TRBV7-9 and TRBJ2-7, with 12 bases identical to TRBD1. V lost 1 base, J lost 5 bases, and 6 bases stayed unmatched. The CDR3 covers 16 residues. From germline, CDR1 is SEHNR and CDR2 FQNEAQ (reference sequence). CDR3 in DNA: TGTGCCAGCAGCTTAGGCCGCGGGACAGGGGGCGACGAGCAGTACTTC. It is translated as CASSLGRGTGGDEQYF.

This clonotype has more than one count but fewer than ten. This chain uses TRBV5-1 with TRBJ2-3; D gene uncertain. The CDR3 is 14 residues long. The V and J ends lost 4 bases and 2 bases respectively, with 11 bases between them. Germline V CDR1 and CDR2: SGHRS, YFSETQ. The CDR3 here is CASSPVSVTDTQYF. DNA for the CDR3: TGCGCCAGCAGCCCGGTGTCCGTCACAGATACGCAGTATTTT.

This clonotype occurred many times. This chain joins TRBV29-1 and TRBJ2-2; D ambiguous. The CDR3 is made up of 12 amino acids. Trimming left V 2 bases short and J 7 bases short, with 8 bases between. CDR1 and CDR2 from the germline V gene are SQVTM and ANQGSEA. Written as DNA, the CDR3 is TGCAGCGTTGAATTCGGTTTCGGGGAGCTGTTTTTT. Protein: CSVEFGFGELFF.

There are many counts of this clonotype. The genes are TRBV27 and TRBJ2-5; 9 nucleotides match TRBD2. The germline gives CDR1 MNHEY, CDR2 SMNVEV (reference sequence). V shed 3 bases and J 5 bases; nucleotides not matched to a gene: 7. CDR3 length: 15 amino acids. The CDR3 sequence is CASSLTAGGIETQYF. The DNA of the CDR3 is TGTGCCAGCAGTTTGACAGCGGGAGGTATTGAGACCCAGTACTTC.

J is TRBJ2-2 and V is TRBV13; unclear D gene. The CDR3 runs to 12 residues. Germline loops: CDR1 PRHDT, CDR2 FYEKMQ (reference sequence). The V end lost 7 bases, the J end lost 3 bases, and 6 bases lay between the germline ends. CDR3 region: CASTVDTGELFF. The DNA for the CDR3 is TGTGCCAGCACGGTGGACACCGGGGAGCTGTTTTTT.

This clonotype was detected only a few times. This chain uses TRBV27 with TRBJ1-5; D is perhaps TRBD1 (5 bases). With 2 bases removed from V and 0 bases from J, the gap between germline ends came to 17 bases. The CDR3 extends over 18 amino acids. Per the germline V gene, CDR1 is MNHEY and CDR2 is SMNVEV (reference sequence). CDR3 sequence: CASSLVSGGGLSNQPQHF. The CDR3 DNA reads TGTGCCAGCAGTTTAGTCTCCGGGGGGGGACTTAGCAATCAGCCCCAGCATTTT.

This clonotype showed up many times. At one end, the junction sequence differs from germline, possibly due to a read error. This chain joins TRBV4-3 and TRBJ1-1; no reliable D call. Germline V gives CDR1 LGHNA, CDR2 YSLEER. There are 14 residues in the CDR3. The CDR3 nucleotides read TGCGCCAGCAGTCAAGGATGGAGGAACACTGAAGCTTTCTTT. It is translated as CASSQGWRNTEAFF.